The 2 T cell receptor beta chains below were found in one sample sequenced in a study of T-cell reconstitution after alpha-beta-depleted transplantation in children. The TCRbeta library incorporated unique molecular identifiers. From the PCR reads, TCRdb called clonotypes with MiXCR, one entry per CDR3 protein. The profile shows approximately 1,000,000 distinct CDR3 sequences, roughly 29% of them singletons. This specimen consisted of PBMCs, mostly from graft donor cells, obtained 360 days after TCRalphabeta/CD19-depleted stem cell transplant. Every receptor here comes from a boy younger than two who had a stem cell transplant for SCID, so the T cells may come from the graft donor.

This clonotype was seen a few times. The chain employs TRBV4-3 and TRBJ2-2; 7 nucleotides agree with TRBD1. The germline V gene has CDR1 LGHNA and CDR2 YSLEER. CDR3 size: 14 residues. The V and J ends lost 1 base and 14 bases, in that order; junction bases with no gene match: 10. The CDR3: CASSQAQGLPFLFF. The CDR3 DNA is TGCGCCAGCAGCCAAGCACAGGGGCTCCCGTTCCTGTTTTTT.

This clonotype came up a few times. This sequence joins TRBV5-5 and TRBJ2-7; TRBD1 agrees at 8 bases. Germline V gene data show CDR1 as SGHKS and CDR2 as YYEKEE (reference sequence). The CDR3 consists of 15 residues. J was trimmed by 2 bases and V by 3 bases; bases with no gene match: 7. The CDR3 loop reads CASSSVGTGAYEQYF. The CDR3 coding sequence is TGTGCCAGCAGCTCGGTCGGGACAGGAGCCTACGAGCAGTACTTC.